This passage covers 30 T cell receptor beta chains from one sample sequenced in a study of T-cell reconstitution after alpha-beta-depleted transplantation in children. Library preparation (for TCRbeta) was performed with unique molecular identifiers. TCRdb reanalysed the PCR reads using MiXCR and keeps one entry per CDR3 protein. Among some 500,000 distinct CDR3 sequences listed, roughly 18% were seen once. The specimen was PBMCs from the stem cell graft donor, collected from the stem cell graft. The receptors here all came from a human donor who donated a stem cell graft to a child with acute lymphoblastic leukemia.

J is TRBJ2-1 and V is TRBV6-1; the D call may be TRBD1 or TRBD2 (6 bases each). The germline V and J ends were trimmed by 6 bases and 6 bases, with 15 bases remaining between them. The germline gives CDR1 MNHNS, CDR2 SASEGT. This CDR3 contains 14 residues. CDR3 nucleotides: TGTGCCAGCAGGGGCGAGGGGGGTTTCAATGAGCAGTTCTTC. Its translation is CASRGEGGFNEQFF.

CDR3 DNA: TGTGCCAGCAGCTTAGCGGGAGGGAAGGACGAGCAGTACTTC. It yields the protein CASSLAGGKDEQYF. This chain links TRBV7-9 with TRBJ2-7; 7 bases are a match to TRBD2. Germline CDR1 SEHNR, CDR2 FQNEAQ (reference sequence). The CDR3 sequence is 14 residues long. After removal of 0 bases from V and 5 bases from J, the junction contained 4 bases not matched to a gene.

This clonotype was seen more than once but under ten times. V gene TRBV7-9 combines with J gene TRBJ2-1, with D unresolved. The V and J ends lost 2 bases and 1 base respectively, with 6 bases between them. CDR1 and CDR2 (germline): SEHNR, FQNEAQ (reference sequence). The CDR3 consists of 14 residues. CDR3 sequence: CASSLHGSYNEQFF. The CDR3 coding sequence is TGTGCCAGCAGCTTACACGGGTCCTACAATGAGCAGTTCTTC.

This clonotype occurred a few times. The chain is built from TRBV5-4 and TRBJ1-1; no reliable D call. V was shortened by 0 bases and J by 3 bases, with 12 bases between the two germline ends. The V gene's germline CDR1 is SGHNT and CDR2 YYREEE (reference sequence). The CDR3 contains 15 residues. CDR3 sequence: CASSLGAAEDTEAFF. CDR3 in DNA: TGTGCCAGCAGCTTGGGTGCCGCGGAGGACACTGAAGCTTTCTTT.

This clonotype has a handful of counts. The CDR3 bases are TGTGCCAGCAGCGTCGGTCGAGGTTCAGCTAACTATGGCTACACCTTC. Protein product: CASSVGRGSANYGYTF. The chain combines TRBV9 with TRBJ1-2; D is undetermined. Trimming removed 2 bases at V and 0 bases at J, with 14 bases between. The CDR3 runs 16 residues. CDR1 is SGDLS and CDR2 is YYNGEE in the germline V gene.

V usage is TRBV5-1 and J usage is TRBJ2-3; D could derive from TRBD1 or TRBD2 (6 bases each). The CDR3 consists of 14 residues. Trimming cost V 5 bases and J 4 bases, with 14 bases left between them. Germline CDR1 and CDR2: SGHRS and YFSETQ. The CDR3 sequence: CASRVKGGPDTQYF. In DNA form, the CDR3 reads TGCGCCAGCAGAGTCAAGGGGGGCCCAGATACGCAGTATTTT.

This clonotype has only a few counts. This rearrangement joins TRBV7-9 to TRBJ2-1; TRBD2 matches 8 bases. The V and J ends lost 3 bases and 8 bases, in that order; junction bases with no gene match: 12. This CDR3 contains 16 residues. CDR1 SEHNR and CDR2 FQNEAQ come from the germline V gene (reference sequence). Here the CDR3 reads CASSFSGTSSWDEQFF. Written as DNA, the CDR3 is TGTGCCAGCAGCTTTTCCGGGACTAGTTCGTGGGATGAGCAGTTCTTC. Based on the CDR3 plus reference TRBV7-9 and TRBJ2-1, the full variable domain is DTGVSQNPRHKITKRGQNVTFRCDPISEHNRLYWYRQTLGQGPEFLTYFQNEAQLEKSRLLSDRFSAERPKGSFSTLEIQRTEQGDSAMYLCASSFSGTSSWDEQFFGPGTRLTVL.

CDR3 in amino acids: CATSPRPDRITGELFF. DNA of the CDR3: TGTGCCACTTCCCCTCGTCCGGACAGAATCACCGGGGAGCTGTTTTTT. This chain connects TRBV25-1 to TRBJ2-2; weak D call: TRBD1 (6 bases). This CDR3 is built from 16 residues. The germline V and J ends were trimmed by 10 bases and 4 bases, with 22 bases remaining between them. Germline V lookup: CDR1 MGHDK, CDR2 SYGVNS.

The rearrangement links TRBV3-1 to TRBJ2-2; 7 positions agree with TRBD2. CDR3 length: 18 amino acids. CDR1 LGHDT and CDR2 YNNKEL come from the germline V gene (reference sequence). V trimming: 4 bases; J trimming: 5 bases; junction bases outside the gene matches: 16. In nucleotides, the CDR3 is TGTGCCAGCAGCCCTCACAATTCCCGGACTAGACAAACCGGGGAGCTGTTTTTT. Protein: CASSPHNSRTRQTGELFF.

A few counts support this clonotype. CDR3 protein: CASSNPNTGELFF. The CDR3 coding sequence is TGCGCCAGCAGCAATCCGAACACCGGGGAGCTGTTTTTT. This chain links TRBV5-1 with TRBJ2-2; D is undetermined. V lost 4 bases and J lost 0, with 4 bases in between. The germline V gene encodes CDR1 SGHRS and CDR2 YFSETQ. This CDR3 spans 13 amino acids.

This chain joins TRBV5-6 and TRBJ1-5; the match to TRBD1 covers 7 bases. Germline values: CDR1 SGHDT, CDR2 YYEEEE. With V trimmed by 4 bases and J by 4 bases, 5 bases remained unmatched. The CDR3 has 14 residues. CDR3 nucleotides: TGTGCCAGCAGCCCGGGACAGTTTAATCAGCCCCAGCATTTT. Translating gives CASSPGQFNQPQHF.

This clonotype was counted at least ten times. The chain links TRBV7-2 to TRBJ2-4, with unresolved D. V lost 5 bases and J 0 bases, leaving 11 bases between the germline ends. Germline values: CDR1 SGHTA, CDR2 FQGNSA. The CDR3 is 15 residues long. CDR3 in DNA: TGTGCCAGCAGCCCCCCCCCTCTAGCCAAAAACATTCAGTACTTC. It is translated as CASSPPPLAKNIQYF.

This clonotype appeared a few times. The chain has TRBV12-3 or TRBV12-4 and TRBJ2-7; D call uncertain. Trimming cost V 1 base and J 2 bases, with 9 bases left between them. This CDR3 spans 14 amino acids. Here the CDR3 reads CASSLGSRPYEQYF. DNA for the CDR3: TGTGCCAGCAGTTTAGGCAGTCGACCCTACGAGCAGTACTTC.

There are a few counts of this clonotype. The rearrangement uses TRBV20-1 and TRBJ2-7; the match to TRBD2 covers 10 bases. The CDR3 sequence is 15 residues long. Germline values: CDR1 DFQATT, CDR2 SNEGSKA (reference sequence). V lost 5 bases, J lost 4 bases, and 11 bases stayed unmatched. CDR3 nucleotides: TGCAGTGCTCCCAAGCGGGAGGGCCCTCTTTACGAGCAGTACTTC. Its translation is CSAPKREGPLYEQYF.

This clonotype has just a few counts. J is TRBJ2-3 and V is TRBV5-1, with 8 bases matching TRBD2. Germline trimming cut 4 bases from V and 1 base from J; bases unmatched to any gene: 8. This CDR3 comprises 16 residues. Germline V lookup: CDR1 SGHRS, CDR2 YFSETQ. In DNA, the CDR3 is TGCGCCAGCAGCCGGGCGGCGCGGGGGGGCACAGATACGCAGTATTTT. Translated, it gives CASSRAARGGTDTQYF.

V and J are TRBV12-3 or TRBV12-4 and TRBJ2-2, with D tentatively TRBD1 (6 bases). The length of the CDR3 is 12 residues. V dropped 7 bases and J dropped 7 bases, with 10 bases sitting between them. CDR3 loop: CASILGGGELFF. CDR3 nucleotides: TGTGCCAGCATCCTAGGGGGCGGGGAGCTGTTTTTT.

This clonotype came up a few times. V usage is TRBV6-2 or TRBV6-3 and J usage is TRBJ2-7; maybe TRBD2 (5 bases). V was pared by 5 bases and J by 6 bases, with 17 bases between. Per the germline V gene, CDR1 is MNHEY and CDR2 is SVGEGT. CDR3 length: 14 amino acids. The CDR3 region has the DNA TGTGCCAGCAGTCTACTAGGCCTACCCCTCGAGCAGTACTTC. It codes for CASSLLGLPLEQYF.

The rearrangement uses TRBV15 and TRBJ2-1; TRBD2 is a possible D gene (6 bases). Germline CDR1 and CDR2: LNHNV and YYDKDF (reference sequence). The germline V and J ends were trimmed by 3 bases and 6 bases, with 9 bases remaining between them. The CDR3 sequence is 13 residues long. CDR3 sequence (DNA): TGTGCCACCAGCAGCCACGGGGGCAATGAGCAGTTCTTC. Encoded protein: CATSSHGGNEQFF.

In this sample, this clonotype turned up a few times. J is TRBJ2-7 and V is TRBV29-1; D remains ambiguous. Germline lookup yields CDR1 SQVTM and CDR2 ANQGSEA. V lost 7 bases to trimming and J lost 0 bases, with 10 bases between them. The CDR3 has 12 amino acids. The CDR3 sequence is CSALDGSYEQYF. The CDR3 DNA reads TGCAGCGCCCTGGACGGCTCCTACGAGCAGTACTTC.

The J gene is TRBJ2-1, the V gene TRBV3-1; D remains ambiguous. V lost 6 bases to trimming and J lost 5 bases, with 20 bases between them. Germline V gene data show CDR1 as LGHDT and CDR2 as YNNKEL (reference sequence). The CDR3 contains 16 residues. CDR3 sequence reads: CASRQLRTGRNNEQFF. CDR3 DNA: TGTGCCAGCAGACAACTGAGAACCGGGCGAAACAATGAGCAGTTCTTC.

The chain employs TRBV6-2 or TRBV6-3 and TRBJ1-5; a possible D gene is TRBD1 (6 bases). Germline CDR1 reads MNHEY; CDR2 reads SVGEGT. Between the trimmed V and J ends, which lost 6 bases and 7 bases, there was a span of 13 bases. This CDR3 spans 13 amino acids. The CDR3 coding sequence is TGTGCCAGCAGCCTTTCAGGGGACCAGCCCCAGCATTTT. It is translated as CASSLSGDQPQHF.

This clonotype showed up many times. The chain joins TRBV12-3 or TRBV12-4 to TRBJ2-1; 12 positions match TRBD2. Losses at the gene ends were 4 bases for V and 7 bases for J; bases not matched to a gene: 5. The CDR3 is 15 residues long. DNA of the CDR3: TGTGCCAGCAGTTCGGGACTAGCGGGCTGGAATGAGCAGTTCTTC. Its protein is CASSSGLAGWNEQFF.

The chain links TRBV4-1 to TRBJ2-7; D remains unclear. V was pared by 1 base and J by 1 base, with 5 bases between. In germline, CDR1 is MGHRA, CDR2 YSYEKL. This CDR3 spans 13 amino acids. The CDR3 bases are TGCGCCAGCAGCCAAGTGTTGTCCTACGAGCAGTACTTC. Its protein product is CASSQVLSYEQYF.

This clonotype was counted only a few times. This chain uses TRBV5-1 with TRBJ2-7; 10 positions match TRBD1. After removal of 4 bases from V and 5 bases from J, the junction contained 6 bases not matched to a gene. The CDR3 extends over 14 amino acids. Germline V lookup: CDR1 SGHRS, CDR2 YFSETQ. In DNA form, the CDR3 reads TGCGCCAGCAGCCCCCGGGACAGGGGACACGAGCAGTACTTC. Translation gives CASSPRDRGHEQYF.

This clonotype has a handful of counts. The chain links TRBV12-3 or TRBV12-4 to TRBJ2-7, with TRBD2 matching over 9 bases. Trimming at V came to 1 base and at J to 5 bases, leaving 12 bases not matched to a gene. The CDR3 totals 17 residues. This CDR3 reads CASSLGVNSGSSDEQYF. CDR3 coding DNA: TGTGCCAGCAGTTTAGGGGTGAATAGCGGGAGTTCAGACGAGCAGTACTTC.

This clonotype has more than one count but fewer than ten. The chain carries TRBV7-9 and TRBJ2-3; D is uncertain. The germline V gene has CDR1 SEHNR and CDR2 FQNEAQ (reference sequence). This CDR3 is 11 amino acids long. V was clipped by 4 bases and J by 5 bases, with 4 bases between them. The CDR3 reads CASSWEDTQYF. CDR3 coding DNA: TGTGCCAGCAGCTGGGAAGATACGCAGTATTTT.

This chain joins TRBV29-1 and TRBJ2-3, with D hard to call. Trimming stripped 5 bases from V and 4 bases from J, with 7 bases between. The V gene's germline CDR1 is SQVTM and CDR2 ANQGSEA. The CDR3 contains 11 residues. In DNA, the CDR3 is TGCAGCGTTTGGGCGGCAGATACGCAGTATTTT. It yields the protein CSVWAADTQYF.

The J gene is TRBJ2-7, the V gene TRBV6-1, with a weak D call TRBD2 (6 bases). The germline V gene has CDR1 MNHNS and CDR2 SASEGT. Trimming took off 6 bases at V and 2 bases at J, with 14 bases between the two ends. The CDR3 is 14 residues long. The CDR3 bases are TGTGCCAGCAGCCCGGCGGGACGCCCCTACGAGCAGTACTTC. Encoded protein: CASSPAGRPYEQYF.

This clonotype was observed a handful of times. The V call is TRBV2, the J call TRBJ2-1; D perhaps matches TRBD2 (6 bases). V was clipped by 7 bases and J by 2 bases, with 9 bases between them. The CDR3 is made up of 13 amino acids. The germline V gene has CDR1 SNHLY and CDR2 FYNNEI. The CDR3 DNA follows: TGTGCCAGCATCGGACTAACCTACAATGAGCAGTTCTTC. It specifies CASIGLTYNEQFF.

This clonotype has ten or more counts. This chain links TRBV6-4 with TRBJ2-2, with TRBD2 matching over 12 bases. Germline V gene lookup returns CDR1 MRHNA and CDR2 SNTAGT. The CDR3 sequence is 16 residues long. With 0 bases clipped from V and 4 bases from J, the junction kept 0 bases outside the gene matches. In nucleotides, the CDR3 is TGTGCCAGCAGTGACTCGACTAGCGGGAGCACCGGGGAGCTGTTTTTT. It codes for CASSDSTSGSTGELFF.